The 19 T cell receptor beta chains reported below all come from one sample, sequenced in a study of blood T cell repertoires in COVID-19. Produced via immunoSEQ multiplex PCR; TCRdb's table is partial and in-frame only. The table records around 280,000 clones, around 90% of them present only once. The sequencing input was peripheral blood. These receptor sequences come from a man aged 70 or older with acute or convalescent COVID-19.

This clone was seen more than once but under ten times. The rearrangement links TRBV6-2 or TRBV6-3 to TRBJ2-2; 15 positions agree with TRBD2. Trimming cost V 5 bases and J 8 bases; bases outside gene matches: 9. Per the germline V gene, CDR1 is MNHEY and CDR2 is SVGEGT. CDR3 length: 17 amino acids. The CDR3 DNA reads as TGTGCCAGCAGTCGGTGGACTAGCGGGGGGGCCTCGGGGGAGCTGTTTTTT. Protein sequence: CASSRWTSGGASGELFF.

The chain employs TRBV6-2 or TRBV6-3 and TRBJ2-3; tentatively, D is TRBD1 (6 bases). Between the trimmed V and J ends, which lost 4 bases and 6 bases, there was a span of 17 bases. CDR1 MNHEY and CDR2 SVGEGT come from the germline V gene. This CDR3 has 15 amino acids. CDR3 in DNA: TGTGCCAGCAGTTCGAGGGACAAAGCACCGGATACGCAGTATTTT. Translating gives CASSSRDKAPDTQYF.

The CDR3 nucleotides read TGTGCCAGCAGCTTAGAAGGGGGAAGGAGCACAGATACGCAGTATTTT. It is translated as CASSLEGGRSTDTQYF. V gene TRBV7-3 combines with J gene TRBJ2-3; possible D gene TRBD1, 6 bases. The CDR3 is 16 residues long. The germline CDR1 and CDR2 sequences are SGHTA and FQGTGA. V was trimmed by 2 bases and J by 0 bases, leaving 12 bases between them.

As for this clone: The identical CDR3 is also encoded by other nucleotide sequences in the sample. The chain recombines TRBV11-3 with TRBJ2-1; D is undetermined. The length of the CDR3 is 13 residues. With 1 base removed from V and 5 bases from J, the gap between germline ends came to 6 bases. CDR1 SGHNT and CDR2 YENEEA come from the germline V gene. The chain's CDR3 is CASSLGQDNEQFF. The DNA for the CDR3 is TGTGCCAGCAGCTTAGGCCAGGACAATGAGCAGTTCTTC.

In DNA, the CDR3 is TGTGCCAGCACCCCCCTCGGACAGATGAACACTGAAGCTTTCTTT. As protein: CASTPLGQMNTEAFF. This rearrangement joins TRBV5-5 to TRBJ1-1; possibly TRBD1 for D (6 bases). There are 15 residues in the CDR3. CDR1 is SGHKS, CDR2 YYEKEE, per germline (reference sequence). Trimming removed 6 bases from V and 0 bases from J, with 15 bases in between. Filled out from reference TRBV5-5 and TRBJ1-1, the complete variable domain reads DAGVTQSPTHLIKTRGQQVTLRCSPISGHKSVSWYQQVLGQGPQFIFQYYEKEERGRGNFPDRFSARQFPNYSSELNVNALLLGDSALYLCASTPLGQMNTEAFFGQGTRLTVV.

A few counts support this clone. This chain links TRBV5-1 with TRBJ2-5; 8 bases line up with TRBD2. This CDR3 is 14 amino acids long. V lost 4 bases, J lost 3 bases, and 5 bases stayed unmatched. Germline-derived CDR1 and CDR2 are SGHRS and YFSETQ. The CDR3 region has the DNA TGCGCCAGCAGCCTACTCGGGGGGGAAGAGACCCAGTACTTC. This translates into CASSLLGGEETQYF.

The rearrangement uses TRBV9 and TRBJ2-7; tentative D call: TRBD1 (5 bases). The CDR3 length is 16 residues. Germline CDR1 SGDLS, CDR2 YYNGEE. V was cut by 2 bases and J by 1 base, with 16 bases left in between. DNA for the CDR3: TGTGCCAGCAGCGTCCGACAGACCCGGAGTTCCTACGAGCAGTACTTC. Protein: CASSVRQTRSSYEQYF.

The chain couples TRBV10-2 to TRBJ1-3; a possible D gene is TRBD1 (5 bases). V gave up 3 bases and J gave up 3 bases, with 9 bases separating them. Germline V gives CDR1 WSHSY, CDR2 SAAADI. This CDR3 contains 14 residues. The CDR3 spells CASSDPGVGNTIYF. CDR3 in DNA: TGCGCCAGCAGTGACCCGGGGGTTGGAAACACCATATATTTT.

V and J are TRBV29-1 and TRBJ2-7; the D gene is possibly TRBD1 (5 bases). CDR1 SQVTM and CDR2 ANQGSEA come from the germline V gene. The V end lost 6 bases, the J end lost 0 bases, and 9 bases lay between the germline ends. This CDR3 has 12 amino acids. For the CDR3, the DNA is TGCAGCGTCGCGACAGCCTCCTACGAGCAGTACTTC. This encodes CSVATASYEQYF.

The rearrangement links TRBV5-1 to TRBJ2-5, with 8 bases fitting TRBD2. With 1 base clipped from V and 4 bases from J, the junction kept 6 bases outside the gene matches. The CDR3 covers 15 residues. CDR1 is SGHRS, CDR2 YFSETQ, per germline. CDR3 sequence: CASSLNFRGGETQYF. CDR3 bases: TGCGCCAGCAGCTTGAACTTCCGGGGGGGAGAGACCCAGTACTTC.

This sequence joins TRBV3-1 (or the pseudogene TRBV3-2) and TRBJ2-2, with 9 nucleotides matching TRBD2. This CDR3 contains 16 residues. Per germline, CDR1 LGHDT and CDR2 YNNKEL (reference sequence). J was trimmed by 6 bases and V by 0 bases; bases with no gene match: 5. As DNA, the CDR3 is TGTGCCAGCAGCCAAGATCGAATAGCGGGAGCCGGGGAGCTGTTTTTT. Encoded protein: CASSQDRIAGAGELFF.

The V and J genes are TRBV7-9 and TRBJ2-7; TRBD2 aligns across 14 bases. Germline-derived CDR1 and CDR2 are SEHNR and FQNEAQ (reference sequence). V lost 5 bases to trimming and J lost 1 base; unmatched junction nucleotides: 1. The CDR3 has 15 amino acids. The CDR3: CASSRTSGGSYEQYF. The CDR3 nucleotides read TGTGCCAGCAGCAGGACTAGCGGGGGGTCCTACGAGCAGTACTTC.

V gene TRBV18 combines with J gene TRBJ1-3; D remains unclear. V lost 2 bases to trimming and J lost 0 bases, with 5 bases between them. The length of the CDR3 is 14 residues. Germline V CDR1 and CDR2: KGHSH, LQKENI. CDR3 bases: TGTGCCAGCTCACCAACAGTCTCTGGAAACACCATATATTTT. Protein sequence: CASSPTVSGNTIYF.

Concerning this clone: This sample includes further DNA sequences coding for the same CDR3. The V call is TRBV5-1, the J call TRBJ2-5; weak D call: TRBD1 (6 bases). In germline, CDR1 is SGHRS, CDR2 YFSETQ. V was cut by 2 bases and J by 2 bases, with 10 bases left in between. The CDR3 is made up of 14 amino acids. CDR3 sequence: CASSLGQPQETQYF. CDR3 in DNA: TGCGCCAGCAGCTTAGGACAGCCTCAAGAGACCCAGTACTTC.

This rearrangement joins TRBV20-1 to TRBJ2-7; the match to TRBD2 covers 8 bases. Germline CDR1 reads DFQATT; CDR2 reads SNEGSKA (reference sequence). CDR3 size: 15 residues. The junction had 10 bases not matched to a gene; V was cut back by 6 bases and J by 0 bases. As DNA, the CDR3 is TGCAGTGCCAGTACCGGGACTAGAAGCTCCTACGAGCAGTACTTC. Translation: CSASTGTRSSYEQYF.

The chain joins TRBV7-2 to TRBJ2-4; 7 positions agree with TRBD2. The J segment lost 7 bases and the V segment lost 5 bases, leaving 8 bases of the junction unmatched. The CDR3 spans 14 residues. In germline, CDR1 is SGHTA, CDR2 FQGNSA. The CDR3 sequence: CASSPAGFTNIQYF. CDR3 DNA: TGTGCCAGCAGCCCAGCGGGATTTACGAACATTCAGTACTTC.

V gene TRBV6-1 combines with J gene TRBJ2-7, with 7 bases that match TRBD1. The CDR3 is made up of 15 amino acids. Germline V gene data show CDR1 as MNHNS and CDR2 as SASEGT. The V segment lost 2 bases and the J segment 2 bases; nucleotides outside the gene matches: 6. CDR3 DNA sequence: TGTGCCAGCAGTGAAAATTGGGGACAGCCCTACGAGCAGTACTTC. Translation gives CASSENWGQPYEQYF.

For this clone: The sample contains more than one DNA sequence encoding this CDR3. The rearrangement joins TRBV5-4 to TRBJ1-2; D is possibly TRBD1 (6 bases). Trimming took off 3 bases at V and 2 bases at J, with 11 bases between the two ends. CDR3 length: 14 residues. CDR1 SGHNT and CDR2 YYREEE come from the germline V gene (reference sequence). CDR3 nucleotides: TGTGCCAGCAGCTCCGCAGGGGTGAACTATGGCTACACCTTC. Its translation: CASSSAGVNYGYTF.

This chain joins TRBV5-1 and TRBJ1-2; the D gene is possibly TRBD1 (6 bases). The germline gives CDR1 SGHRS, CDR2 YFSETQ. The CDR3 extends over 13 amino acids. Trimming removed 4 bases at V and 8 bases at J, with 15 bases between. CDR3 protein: CASSPTGISGYTF. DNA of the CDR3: TGCGCCAGCAGCCCAACAGGGATCAGCGGCTACACCTTC.